This entry lists 9 T cell receptor beta chains sequenced from one sample in a study of CXCR3-negative and CXCR3-positive naive CD8 T cells. TRB cDNA libraries were made by UMI-labeled 5' RACE. TCRdb re-called the 5' RACE reads, yielding one record per CDR3 amino acid sequence without DNA. This sample lists 50,000 to 65,000 distinct CDR3 sequences; its ten largest clones have approximately 1.6%. Sequences were obtained from naive CXCR3- CD8+ T cells from blood. Subset in this sample: CD45RO-CCR7+CD27+CD95- naive CD8+ T cells lacking CXCR3 (TNR3-). The source is a human donor in good health. Some clones in this sample may be carry-over from other donors' samples.

This rearrangement joins TRBV5-1 to TRBJ2-2; the D gene TCRdb calls, TRBD1, cannot be checked with no DNA. Germline V gene data show CDR1 as SGHRS and CDR2 as YFSETQ. The CDR3 length is 16 residues. Here the CDR3 reads CASSPPLRQGGGELFF.

The chain has TRBV5-1 and TRBJ2-2; TCRdb's D gene call, TRBD1, goes unchecked for lack of DNA. Per germline, CDR1 SGHRS and CDR2 YFSETQ. This CDR3 region has 15 residues. The CDR3 is CASSFRQGNTGELFF.

CDR3 sequence reads: CATAPPWASGGGWYEQYF. J is TRBJ2-7 and V is TRBV15; lacking DNA, the TRBD2 call made by TCRdb goes unchecked. The CDR3 has 18 amino acids. The germline V gene has CDR1 LNHNV and CDR2 YYDKDF (reference sequence).

This rearrangement joins TRBV7-9 to TRBJ1-5; TCRdb's D gene call, TRBD1, goes unchecked for lack of DNA. Germline V gene data show CDR1 as SEHNR and CDR2 as FQNEAQ (reference sequence). CDR3 size: 15 residues. CDR3 region: CASSRTGRANQPQHF.

The chain uses TRBV18 and TRBJ2-1; TCRdb's D call, TRBD2, is unchecked because there is no DNA. The CDR3 is made up of 13 amino acids. The V gene's germline CDR1 is KGHSH and CDR2 LQKENI. CDR3 sequence reads: CASSPLGDDEQFF.

The chain couples TRBV7-2 to TRBJ2-7; there is no DNA to check the TCRdb D call of TRBD2. The CDR3 spans 15 residues. Germline CDR1 is SGHTA and CDR2 is FQGNSA. The CDR3 loop reads CASSSIGTSGYEQYF.

This chain connects TRBV27 to TRBJ2-1; the TRBD1 assignment by TCRdb is unverifiable without DNA. Germline loops: CDR1 MNHEY, CDR2 SMNVEV (reference sequence). The CDR3 sequence is 14 residues long. CDR3: CASNPGQVGNEQFF.

This chain uses TRBV7-9 with TRBJ1-2; the TCRdb call, TRBD1, lacks DNA for checking. Per germline, CDR1 SEHNR and CDR2 FQNEAQ (reference sequence). The CDR3 runs 15 residues. CDR3 protein: CASSSDRDRNYGYTF.

The rearrangement joins TRBV30 to TRBJ2-3; with no DNA, the TCRdb D assignment of TRBD1 cannot be verified. Per germline, CDR1 GTSNPN and CDR2 SVGIG (reference sequence). The CDR3 is 15 residues long. CDR3 region: CAWSSGTGGIDTQYF.